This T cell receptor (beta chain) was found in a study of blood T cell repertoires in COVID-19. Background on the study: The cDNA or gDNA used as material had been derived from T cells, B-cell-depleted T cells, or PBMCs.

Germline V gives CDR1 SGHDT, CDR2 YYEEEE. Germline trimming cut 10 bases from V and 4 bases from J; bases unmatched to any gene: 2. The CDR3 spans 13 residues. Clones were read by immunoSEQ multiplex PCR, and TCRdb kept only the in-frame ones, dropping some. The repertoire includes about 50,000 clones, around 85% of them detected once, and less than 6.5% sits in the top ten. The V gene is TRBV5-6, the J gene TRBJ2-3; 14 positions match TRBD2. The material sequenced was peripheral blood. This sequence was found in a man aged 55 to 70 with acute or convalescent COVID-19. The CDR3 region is CAGGLAGADTQYF. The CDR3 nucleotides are TGTGCCGGGGGACTAGCGGGGGCAGATACGCAGTATTTT.